The TCR beta chain described here comes from a study of cytomegalovirus exposure and HLA in healthy donors. Generated by immunoSEQ multiplex PCR, the TCRdb table keeps only in-frame clones and is missing some. The sample records around 73,000 clones, roughly 90% being singletons. Separate from the approximately 670-subject first cohort was the approximately 120-subject validation cohort, to which the donors belonged. The germline V gene encodes CDR1 GTSNPN and CDR2 SVGIG (reference sequence). V lost 1 base to trimming and J lost 4 bases; unmatched junction nucleotides: 6. The CDR3 sequence is 14 residues long.

Material for sequencing was PBMCs. V and J are TRBV30 and TRBJ2-5; 7 bases agree with TRBD2. This sequence originates from a woman aged 18-30 years in good health and CMV-seropositive. For the CDR3, the DNA is TGTGCCTGGAGTGCGGGGGGAGGAGGAGAGACCCAGTACTTC. Protein: CAWSAGGGGETQYF.